This entry lists 28 T cell receptor beta chains sequenced from one sample in a study of shared T cell receptors in the human thymus. Clones were sequenced by immunoSEQ multiplex PCR, and TCRdb holds only the in-frame ones, with some missing. The top ten clones hold roughly 0.02% of a sample with about 380,000 clones, 95% of them seen once. The sequencing input was thymocytes. These receptors were collected from a human donor.

The chain employs TRBV6-5 and TRBJ1-5; D uncertain. The germline gives CDR1 MNHEY, CDR2 SVGAGI. This CDR3 is built from 14 residues. Trimming took 8 bases from V and 0 from J, leaving 11 bases between them. CDR3 in amino acids: CASRNLYSNQPQHF. The CDR3 nucleotides read TGTGCCAGCCGTAACCTTTATAGCAATCAGCCCCAGCATTTT.

This clone was recorded only once. The chain uses TRBV4-3 and TRBJ1-2; 9 bases map to TRBD1. CDR1 is LGHNA, CDR2 YSLEER, per germline. V dropped 2 bases and J dropped 4; count of bases not matched to a gene: 20. This CDR3 region has 20 residues. The CDR3 region is CASSQFTARDRVPLVYGYTF. The CDR3 nucleotides read TGCGCCAGCAGCCAATTCACCGCCCGGGACAGGGTACCGCTAGTCTATGGCTACACCTTC.

The rearrangement links TRBV18 to TRBJ1-5, with D uncertain. The germline V gene has CDR1 KGHSH and CDR2 LQKENI. V lost 1 base to trimming and J lost 6 bases, with 22 bases between them. The CDR3 runs to 18 residues. The CDR3 reads CASSPLPRFVGMAQPQHF. CDR3 DNA sequence: TGTGCCAGCTCACCACTTCCCCGGTTCGTGGGAATGGCTCAGCCCCAGCATTTT.

The chain joins TRBV28 to TRBJ2-7; tentatively, D is TRBD2 (6 bases). The CDR3 sequence is 15 residues long. Trimming stripped 6 bases from V and 0 bases from J, with 15 bases between. In germline, CDR1 is MDHEN, CDR2 SYDVKM. The CDR3 nucleotides are TGTGCCAGCAGACCCGGGACTGGCAGCTCCTACGAGCAGTACTTC. Translating it yields CASRPGTGSSYEQYF.

This chain links TRBV19 with TRBJ2-1, with D possibly TRBD2 on 6 matching bases. The V gene lost 2 bases and the J gene lost 3 bases, with 11 bases spanning the gap. The CDR3 loop spans 15 amino acids. The germline V gene encodes CDR1 LNHDA and CDR2 SQIVND (reference sequence). In DNA, the CDR3 is TGTGCCAGTAGTATACGGGAGCCGCTCTACAATGAGCAGTTCTTC. Amino acid sequence: CASSIREPLYNEQFF.

The chain is built from TRBV27 and TRBJ2-2; the match to TRBD1 covers 11 bases. The germline V gene has CDR1 MNHEY and CDR2 SMNVEV (reference sequence). There are 14 residues in the CDR3. V was clipped by 8 bases and J by 4 bases; unmatched bases: 3. The CDR3 reads CASRDRGGTGELFF. CDR3 bases: TGTGCCAGCCGGGACAGGGGGGGCACCGGGGAGCTGTTTTTT.

The rearrangement uses TRBV5-6 and TRBJ2-7; TRBD1 is a possible D gene (5 bases). This CDR3 contains 17 residues. Germline V gene data show CDR1 as SGHDT and CDR2 as YYEEEE. The germline V and J ends were trimmed by 0 bases and 1 base, with 17 bases remaining between them. The CDR3 coding sequence is TGTGCCAGCAGCTTGGCGATGGTCACAGGATATTCCTACGAGCAGTACTTC. Protein sequence: CASSLAMVTGYSYEQYF.

The rearrangement links TRBV7-9 to TRBJ2-5, with D perhaps TRBD2 (5 bases). V lost 4 bases to trimming and J lost 5 bases, with 11 bases between them. The CDR3 has 13 amino acids. Germline V gene lookup returns CDR1 SEHNR and CDR2 FQNEAQ (reference sequence). CDR3 sequence: CASSWELLETQYF. CDR3 DNA sequence: TGTGCCAGCAGCTGGGAGCTTCTTGAGACCCAGTACTTC.

This sequence joins TRBV2 and TRBJ2-7; TRBD1 aligns across 9 bases. V was clipped by 6 bases and J by 3 bases; unmatched bases: 15. This CDR3 has 17 residues. Germline V gene data show CDR1 as SNHLY and CDR2 as FYNNEI. This CDR3 is CASRARGQGSLYYEQYF. In DNA, the CDR3 is TGTGCCAGCAGAGCGCGGGGACAGGGATCACTCTACTACGAGCAGTACTTC.

This chain connects TRBV19 to TRBJ2-7; D is perhaps TRBD1 (6 bases). Germline V gene sequence: CDR1 LNHDA, CDR2 SQIVND (reference sequence). V dropped 2 bases and J dropped 3 bases, with 11 bases sitting between them. There are 14 residues in the CDR3. Here the CDR3 reads CASSIRTGYYEQYF. CDR3 DNA sequence: TGTGCCAGTAGTATAAGAACAGGGTACTACGAGCAGTACTTC.

This clone has only one observation. This sequence joins TRBV27 and TRBJ2-5, with 8 bases that match TRBD2. Matching the DNA end better, TRBJ2-7 makes the J call doubtful. This CDR3 has 15 residues. Germline lookup yields CDR1 MNHEY and CDR2 SMNVEV (reference sequence). The CDR3 sequence is CASSPREGAYYEQYF. The CDR3 region has the DNA TGTGCCAGCAGTCCCCGGGAGGGAGCCTACTACGAGCAGTACTTC.

This rearrangement joins TRBV6-4 to TRBJ2-5; D tentatively fits TRBD1 or TRBD2 (6 bases each). There are 16 residues in the CDR3. Germline CDR1 reads MRHNA; CDR2 reads SNTAGT. V lost 5 bases, J lost 2 bases, and 18 bases lay in between. In DNA form, the CDR3 reads TGTGCCAGCAGTAGGAGGGGGAGCAACAGTCAAGAGACCCAGTACTTC. Translation gives CASSRRGSNSQETQYF.

The rearrangement links TRBV10-2 to TRBJ2-1; 11 nucleotides line up with TRBD1. Looked up from germline, CDR1 is WSHSY and CDR2 is SAAADI. The CDR3 spans 23 residues. J gave up 0 bases and V 6 bases, and 25 bases lay outside the gene matches. The CDR3 reads CASSAQLRDRGGSGSHSYNEQFF. The CDR3 DNA reads TGCGCCAGCAGCGCACAACTCCGGGACAGGGGGGGTAGCGGGAGTCACTCCTACAATGAGCAGTTCTTC.

For the CDR3, the DNA is TGTGCCAGCAGTTTAATAGCGGGAGGGCCCACCGGGGAGCTGTTTTTT. Translated, it gives CASSLIAGGPTGELFF. The genes are TRBV27 and TRBJ2-2, with 11 bases matching TRBD2. Germline trimming cut 2 bases from V and 4 bases from J; bases unmatched to any gene: 3. Germline lookup yields CDR1 MNHEY and CDR2 SMNVEV (reference sequence). This CDR3 has 16 amino acids.

The chain links TRBV5-1 to TRBJ2-1; tentatively, D is TRBD2 (6 bases). V dropped 0 bases and J dropped 10 bases, with 20 bases sitting between them. Germline CDR1 and CDR2: SGHRS and YFSETQ. The CDR3 is 16 residues long. CDR3 DNA: TGCGCCAGCAGCTTGGCCCGAAGATACGCGGGGCTAGAGCAGTTCTTC. Its protein product is CASSLARRYAGLEQFF.

V gene TRBV28 combines with J gene TRBJ2-3; 16 nucleotides line up with TRBD2. The CDR3 is made up of 16 amino acids. The trim removed 5 bases at V and 6 bases at J, leaving 5 bases unmatched. Germline loops: CDR1 MDHEN, CDR2 SYDVKM. The CDR3 region has the DNA TGTGCCAGCAGTACGGGACTAGCGGGAGGGCTGGATACGCAGTATTTT. Its protein is CASSTGLAGGLDTQYF.

The chain has TRBV30 and TRBJ1-4; the D gene is possibly TRBD1 (6 bases). Germline V gives CDR1 GTSNPN, CDR2 SVGIG (reference sequence). V lost 6 bases and J 8 bases, leaving 19 bases between the germline ends. The CDR3 runs 14 residues. CDR3 sequence reads: CACIPAGRGEKLFF. The CDR3 DNA is TGTGCCTGCATACCGGCAGGGAGGGGGGAAAAACTGTTTTTT.

CDR3 DNA sequence: TGTGCCAGCAGTGCCAACGTCCCGGGACTAGCGGACACCGGGGAGCTGTTTTTT. It translates to CASSANVPGLADTGELFF. This chain connects TRBV27 to TRBJ2-2; TRBD2 aligns across 11 bases. The CDR3 runs 18 residues. The germline CDR1 and CDR2 sequences are MNHEY and SMNVEV (reference sequence). V lost 5 bases, J lost 3 bases, and 11 bases stayed unmatched.

The rearrangement uses TRBV27 and TRBJ2-5; maybe TRBD2 (7 bases). The ends were cut back, 6 bases at V and 4 bases at J, with 21 bases in the middle. CDR1 is MNHEY and CDR2 is SMNVEV in the germline V gene (reference sequence). The length of the CDR3 is 16 residues. CDR3 region: CASSPTGLRGAETQYF. The CDR3 DNA reads as TGTGCCAGCAGCCCCACGGGCCTCCGGGGGGCAGAGACCCAGTACTTC.

V usage is TRBV4-1 and J usage is TRBJ2-1, with TRBD2 matching over 7 bases. Germline-derived CDR1 and CDR2 are MGHRA and YSYEKL. Unmatched junction bases numbered 8, after V lost 0 bases and J lost 0 bases. This CDR3 contains 18 residues. The CDR3 loop is CASSQEPSGLSSYNEQFF. The CDR3 region has the DNA TGCGCCAGCAGCCAAGAGCCTAGCGGCCTTAGCTCCTACAATGAGCAGTTCTTC.

The chain combines TRBV5-1 with TRBJ2-4, with no clear D. Germline assignment: CDR1 SGHRS and CDR2 YFSETQ. The germline V and J ends were trimmed by 0 bases and 0 bases, with 7 bases remaining between them. CDR3 size: 15 residues. CDR3 nucleotide sequence: TGCGCCAGCAGCTTGGTCCGAGGAGCCAAAAACATTCAGTACTTC. Translated, it gives CASSLVRGAKNIQYF. Full variable domain (remainder filled in from reference TRBV5-1 and TRBJ2-4): KAGVTQTPRYLIKTRGQQVTLSCSPISGHRSVSWYQQTPGQGLQFLFEYFSETQRNKGNFPGRFSGRQFSNSRSEMNVSTLELGDSALYLCASSLVRGAKNIQYFGAGTRLSVL.

This chain joins TRBV25-1 and TRBJ2-7; TRBD1 matches 7 bases. This CDR3 contains 12 residues. Per germline, CDR1 MGHDK and CDR2 SYGVNS. With 7 bases clipped from V and 6 bases from J, the junction kept 6 bases outside the gene matches. This chain's CDR3 is CASTQTGSEQYF. CDR3 DNA sequence: TGTGCCAGCACCCAGACAGGGTCCGAGCAGTACTTC.

This rearrangement joins TRBV5-1 to TRBJ2-2; 8 bases map to TRBD2. The V and J ends lost 4 bases and 4 bases, in that order; junction bases with no gene match: 21. The CDR3 is made up of 20 amino acids. Germline CDR1 and CDR2: SGHRS and YFSETQ. CDR3 in amino acids: CASSPGSHSGGRKGTGELFF. CDR3 bases: TGCGCCAGCAGCCCCGGCTCCCATTCGGGCGGGAGGAAGGGCACCGGGGAGCTGTTTTTT.

This chain links TRBV2 with TRBJ2-7, with 10 bases that match TRBD2. The trim removed 7 bases at V and 2 bases at J, leaving 11 bases unmatched. Germline CDR1 SNHLY, CDR2 FYNNEI. The length of the CDR3 is 16 residues. The CDR3 is CASIRSLAGVAYEQYF. The DNA of the CDR3 is TGTGCCAGCATTCGTTCCCTAGCGGGAGTTGCCTACGAGCAGTACTTC. The full variable domain, its missing parts supplied by reference TRBV2 and TRBJ2-7, is EPEVTQTPSHQVTQMGQEVILRCVPISNHLYFYWYRQILGQKVEFLVSFYNNEISEKSEIFDDQFSVERPDGSNFTLKIRSTKLEDSAMYFCASIRSLAGVAYEQYFGPGTRLTVT.

The rearrangement joins TRBV7-8 to TRBJ2-7; 8 bases map to TRBD1. Trimming removed 6 bases from V and 0 bases from J; junction bases left unmatched: 7. CDR1 SGHVS and CDR2 FQNEAQ come from the germline V gene. The CDR3 sequence is 15 residues long. CDR3 sequence (DNA): TGTGCCAGCAGTCCACGGACAGGGAGCTCCTACGAGCAGTACTTC. Translation gives CASSPRTGSSYEQYF.

The CDR3 spells CASSPPGGGYTF. The DNA for the CDR3 is TGTGCCAGCAGCCCCCCCGGGGGTGGCTACACCTTC. The J gene is TRBJ1-2, the V gene TRBV27; D possibly corresponds to TRBD1 (5 bases). V lost 6 bases to trimming and J lost 7 bases, with 12 bases between them. CDR1 is MNHEY and CDR2 is SMNVEV in the germline V gene (reference sequence). This CDR3 has 12 residues.

This sequence joins TRBV28 and TRBJ1-5, with 10 bases aligning to TRBD1. Trimming removed 7 bases from V and 2 bases from J; junction bases left unmatched: 11. The CDR3 is made up of 17 amino acids. CDR1 MDHEN and CDR2 SYDVKM come from the germline V gene. The CDR3 here is CASTRQGAWAGNQPQHF. In DNA, the CDR3 is TGTGCCAGCACCAGACAGGGGGCTTGGGCGGGCAATCAGCCCCAGCATTTT.

The CDR3 is CASSEAYQGADTQYF. CDR3 sequence (DNA): TGTGCCAGCAGTGAAGCCTATCAGGGGGCAGATACGCAGTATTTT. The rearrangement links TRBV6-1 to TRBJ2-3; 7 bases line up with TRBD1. V lost 0 bases, J lost 4 bases, and 4 bases stayed unmatched. CDR1 and CDR2 (germline): MNHNS, SASEGT. This CDR3 comprises 15 residues.